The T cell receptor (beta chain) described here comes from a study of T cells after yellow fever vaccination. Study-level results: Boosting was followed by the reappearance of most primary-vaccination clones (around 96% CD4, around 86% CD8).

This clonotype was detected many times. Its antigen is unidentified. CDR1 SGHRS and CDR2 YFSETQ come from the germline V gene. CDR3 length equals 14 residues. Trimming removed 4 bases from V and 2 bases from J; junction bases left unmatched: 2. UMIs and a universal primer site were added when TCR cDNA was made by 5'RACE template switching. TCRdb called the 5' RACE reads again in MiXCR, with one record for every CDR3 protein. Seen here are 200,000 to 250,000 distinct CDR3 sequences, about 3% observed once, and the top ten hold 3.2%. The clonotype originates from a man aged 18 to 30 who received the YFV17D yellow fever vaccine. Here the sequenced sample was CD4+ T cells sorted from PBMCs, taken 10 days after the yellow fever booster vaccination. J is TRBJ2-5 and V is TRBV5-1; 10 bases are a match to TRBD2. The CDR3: CASSELAGQETQYF. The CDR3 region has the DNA TGCGCCAGCAGCGAACTAGCGGGACAAGAGACCCAGTACTTC. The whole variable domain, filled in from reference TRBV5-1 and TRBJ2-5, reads KAGVTQTPRYLIKTRGQQVTLSCSPISGHRSVSWYQQTPGQGLQFLFEYFSETQRNKGNFPGRFSGRQFSNSRSEMNVSTLELGDSALYLCASSELAGQETQYFGPGTRLLVL.